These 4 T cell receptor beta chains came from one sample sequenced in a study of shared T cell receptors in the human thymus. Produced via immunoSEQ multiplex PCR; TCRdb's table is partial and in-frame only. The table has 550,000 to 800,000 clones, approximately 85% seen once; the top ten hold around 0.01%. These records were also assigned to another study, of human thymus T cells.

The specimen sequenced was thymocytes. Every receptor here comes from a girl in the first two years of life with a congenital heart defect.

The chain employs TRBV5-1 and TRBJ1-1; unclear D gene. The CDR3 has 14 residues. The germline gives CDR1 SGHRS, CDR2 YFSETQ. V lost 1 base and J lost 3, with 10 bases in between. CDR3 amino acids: CASSLSGVDTEAFF. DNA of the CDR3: TGCGCCAGCAGCTTGAGCGGAGTCGACACTGAAGCTTTCTTT.

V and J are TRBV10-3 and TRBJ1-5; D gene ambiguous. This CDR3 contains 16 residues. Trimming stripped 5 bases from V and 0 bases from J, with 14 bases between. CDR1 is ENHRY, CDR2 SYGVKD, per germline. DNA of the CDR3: TGTGCCATCAGTTTTGCGGCGGATCATAGCAATCAGCCCCAGCATTTT. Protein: CAISFAADHSNQPQHF.

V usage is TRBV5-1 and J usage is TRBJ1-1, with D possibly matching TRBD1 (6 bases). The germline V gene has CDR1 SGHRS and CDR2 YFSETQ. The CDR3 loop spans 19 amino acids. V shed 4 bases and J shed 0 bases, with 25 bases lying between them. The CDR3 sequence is CASSLPPTGGGQMNTEAFF. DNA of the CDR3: TGCGCCAGCAGCCTGCCGCCTACGGGTGGGGGCCAGATGAACACTGAAGCTTTCTTT.

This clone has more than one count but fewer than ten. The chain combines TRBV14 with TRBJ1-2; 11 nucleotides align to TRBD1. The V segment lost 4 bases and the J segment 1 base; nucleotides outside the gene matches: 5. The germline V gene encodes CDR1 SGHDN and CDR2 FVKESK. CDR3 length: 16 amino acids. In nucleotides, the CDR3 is TGTGCCAGCAGCCCGGGGACAGGGGGATTTAACTATGGCTACACCTTC. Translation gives CASSPGTGGFNYGYTF.